This TCR beta chain was observed in a study of control samples from healthy donors and cancer patients. This CDR3 comprises 13 residues. V was trimmed by 7 bases and J by 8 bases, leaving 15 bases between them. Germline values: CDR1 LNHDA, CDR2 SQIVND (reference sequence). Measured with immunoSEQ multiplex PCR; TCRdb has only the in-frame clones, and not every one. The table includes approximately 86,000 clones, over 85% detected once. Sequences were obtained from blood. The genes are TRBV19 and TRBJ2-1; TRBD2 is a possible D gene (6 bases). This clonotype was sampled from a woman under 40 in good health. This chain's CDR3 is CASTPSRGYEQFF. The CDR3 region has the DNA TGTGCCAGTACCCCTAGTCGGGGGTATGAGCAGTTCTTC.